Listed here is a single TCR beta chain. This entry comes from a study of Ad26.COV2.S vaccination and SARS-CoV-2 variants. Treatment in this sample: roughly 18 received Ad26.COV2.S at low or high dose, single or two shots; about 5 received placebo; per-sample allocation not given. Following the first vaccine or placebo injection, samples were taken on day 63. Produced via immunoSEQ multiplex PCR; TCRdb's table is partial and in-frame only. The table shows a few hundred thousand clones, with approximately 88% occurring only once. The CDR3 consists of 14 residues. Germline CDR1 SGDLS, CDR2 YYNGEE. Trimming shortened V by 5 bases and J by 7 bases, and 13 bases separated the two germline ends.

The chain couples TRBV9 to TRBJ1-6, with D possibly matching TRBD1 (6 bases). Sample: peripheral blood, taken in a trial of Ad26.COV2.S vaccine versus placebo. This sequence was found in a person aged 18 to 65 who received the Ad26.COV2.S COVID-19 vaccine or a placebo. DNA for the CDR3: TGTGCCAGCAGGTTGGATACAGGGAATTCACCCCTCCACTTT. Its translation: CASRLDTGNSPLHF.